The 18 T cell receptor beta chains below all came from one sample that was sequenced in a study of shared clonotypes between healthy human individuals. Method: immunoSEQ multiplex PCR; TCRdb's copy keeps in-frame clones and lacks some. The sample has 2 million to 2.5 million clones, 80% to 95% seen once. Input material: naive CD4+ T cells from PBMCs. Subset here: CD45RA+ positively selected. The receptors were gathered from a man between 18 and 35 years old in good health. Some clones in this sample may be carry-over from other donors' samples.

The chain has TRBV6-6 and TRBJ2-3; D gene unclear. Trimming pared 7 bases from V and 3 bases from J, leaving 14 bases between. Germline values: CDR1 MNHNY, CDR2 SVGAGI (reference sequence). The CDR3 loop spans 14 amino acids. For the CDR3, the DNA is TGTGCCAGCATGCCGACGGCGAAGACAGATACGCAGTATTTT. It specifies CASMPTAKTDTQYF.

The chain uses TRBV28 and TRBJ2-5; 9 bases agree with TRBD1. J gave up 5 bases and V 6 bases, and 13 bases lay outside the gene matches. Per the germline V gene, CDR1 is MDHEN and CDR2 is SYDVKM. The CDR3 is 16 amino acids. CDR3 in amino acids: CASRALQGALSETQYF. The CDR3, as DNA: TGTGCCAGCAGGGCGCTACAGGGGGCCCTAAGCGAGACCCAGTACTTC.

The chain has TRBV6-1 and TRBJ2-1, with D unresolved. The CDR3 loop spans 12 amino acids. V was pared by 4 bases and J by 4 bases, with 5 bases between. The germline V gene has CDR1 MNHNS and CDR2 SASEGT. The CDR3 nucleotides are TGTGCCAGCAGTGTGGGGTACAATGAGCAGTTCTTC. It specifies CASSVGYNEQFF.

The rearrangement joins TRBV18 to TRBJ2-1; 12 bases are a match to TRBD2. V dropped 3 bases and J dropped 0; count of bases not matched to a gene: 9. The CDR3 is made up of 19 amino acids. The germline gives CDR1 KGHSH, CDR2 LQKENI. The CDR3, as DNA: TGTGCCAGCTCACCCGGGACTAGCGGGCGTCCTAGCTCCTACAATGAGCAGTTCTTC. It yields the protein CASSPGTSGRPSSYNEQFF.

The V gene is TRBV7-9, the J gene TRBJ1-2; unclear D gene. Germline CDR1 is SEHNR and CDR2 is FQNEAQ (reference sequence). Trimming pared 5 bases from V and 4 bases from J, leaving 8 bases between. The CDR3 spans 12 residues. The CDR3 DNA reads TGTGCCAGCAGCCCAGGCTTCTATGGCTACACCTTC. Translating gives CASSPGFYGYTF.

V usage is TRBV19 and J usage is TRBJ2-7; D is undetermined. The CDR3 contains 13 residues. V was shortened by 6 bases and J by 1 base, with 10 bases between the two germline ends. The germline V gene has CDR1 LNHDA and CDR2 SQIVND (reference sequence). CDR3 loop: CASRGSISYEQYF. The DNA of the CDR3 is TGTGCCAGTAGGGGTAGTATATCCTACGAGCAGTACTTC. Combining the CDR3 with reference TRBV19 and TRBJ2-7 gives the whole variable domain DGGITQSPKYLFRKEGQNVTLSCEQNLNHDAMYWYRQDPGQGLRLIYYSQIVNDFQKGDIAEGYSVSREKKESFPLTVTSAQKNPTAFYLCASRGSISYEQYFGPGTRLTVT.

This chain joins TRBV9 and TRBJ2-3; 9 nucleotides line up with TRBD2. The CDR3 length is 17 residues. After removal of 4 bases from V and 0 bases from J, the junction contained 9 bases not matched to a gene. The germline V gene encodes CDR1 SGDLS and CDR2 YYNGEE. The CDR3 reads CASSSQLAGLSTDTQYF. The CDR3 nucleotides are TGTGCCAGCAGCTCTCAACTAGCGGGCTTAAGCACAGATACGCAGTATTTT.

This clone appeared a single time. The chain is built from TRBV27 and TRBJ2-1, with 11 bases lining up with TRBD2. Germline CDR1 reads MNHEY; CDR2 reads SMNVEV (reference sequence). CDR3 size: 19 residues. V shed 4 bases, J shed 0 bases, and the junction held 11 bases outside the gene matches. CDR3 sequence reads: CASSYFVAGGLSSYNEQFF. In nucleotides, the CDR3 is TGTGCCAGCAGTTACTTCGTAGCGGGAGGGTTAAGCTCCTACAATGAGCAGTTCTTC.

The V gene is TRBV28, the J gene TRBJ1-1; D possibly corresponds to TRBD1 (5 bases). Germline CDR1 and CDR2: MDHEN and SYDVKM. Trimming removed 7 bases from V and 1 base from J, with 10 bases in between. This CDR3 comprises 13 residues. Written as DNA, the CDR3 is TGTGCCAGCATCTACGACAGGAACACTGAAGCTTTCTTT. It encodes CASIYDRNTEAFF.

This clone appeared a single time. The chain links TRBV7-9 to TRBJ2-2; no clear D gene. Between the trimmed V and J ends, which lost 5 bases and 5 bases, there was a span of 9 bases. The CDR3 runs 13 residues. Germline V gene data show CDR1 as SEHNR and CDR2 as FQNEAQ (reference sequence). CDR3 nucleotide sequence: TGTGCCAGCAGCCCCAGATGGACCGGGGAGCTGTTTTTT. As protein: CASSPRWTGELFF.

The genes are TRBV11-3 and TRBJ2-1, with TRBD1 as a possible D gene (6 bases). CDR1 is SGHNT, CDR2 YENEEA, per germline. The CDR3 runs to 13 residues. Trimming shortened V by 6 bases and J by 8 bases, and 14 bases separated the two germline ends. CDR3 region: CASRSDSSDEQFF. The CDR3 DNA reads TGTGCCAGCAGATCGGACAGTAGCGATGAGCAGTTCTTC. Full variable domain (rest looked up from reference TRBV11-3 and TRBJ2-1): EAGVVQSPRYKIIEKKQPVAFWCNPISGHNTLYWYLQNLGQGPELLIRYENEEAVDDSQLPKDRFSAERLKGVDSTLKIQPAELGDSAVYLCASRSDSSDEQFFGPGTRLTVL.

The rearrangement links TRBV7-3 to TRBJ2-1; 9 bases agree with TRBD2. This CDR3 comprises 16 residues. After removal of 0 bases from V and 7 bases from J, the junction contained 7 bases not matched to a gene. The germline gives CDR1 SGHTA, CDR2 FQGTGA. CDR3 region: CASSLTMASGKNEQFF. The CDR3 DNA is TGTGCCAGCAGCTTAACGATGGCTAGCGGGAAAAATGAGCAGTTCTTC.

The chain links TRBV6-5 to TRBJ2-2; the match to TRBD2 covers 7 bases. Germline-derived CDR1 and CDR2 are MNHEY and SVGAGI. The CDR3 loop spans 15 amino acids. The V segment lost 4 bases and the J segment 1 base; nucleotides outside the gene matches: 3. This CDR3 reads CASSSREWNTGELFF. CDR3 DNA: TGTGCCAGCAGTTCGCGGGAGTGGAACACCGGGGAGCTGTTTTTT.

This chain links TRBV19 with TRBJ2-6; D might be TRBD1 (6 bases). This CDR3 is built from 15 residues. CDR1 and CDR2 from the germline V gene are LNHDA and SQIVND (reference sequence). V shed 5 bases and J shed 0 bases, with 8 bases lying between them. CDR3 in amino acids: CASSGQSSGANVLTF. The DNA of the CDR3 is TGTGCCAGTAGTGGACAGAGCTCTGGGGCCAACGTCCTGACTTTC.

This clone appeared once. The chain couples TRBV7-2 to TRBJ2-7, with D unclear. Germline-derived CDR1 and CDR2 are SGHTA and FQGNSA. The CDR3 runs 12 residues. V was cut by 5 bases and J by 6 bases, with 11 bases left in between. CDR3 region: CASSPFSREQYF. CDR3 nucleotides: TGTGCCAGCAGCCCCTTCAGCCGCGAGCAGTACTTC. The variable domain in full, with the rest retrieved from reference TRBV7-2 and TRBJ2-7, is GAGVSQSPSNKVTEKGKDVELRCDPISGHTALYWYRQSLGQGLEFLIYFQGNSAPDKSGLPSDRFSAERTGGSVSTLTIQRTQQEDSAVYLCASSPFSREQYFGPGTRLTVT.

The chain employs TRBV30 and TRBJ2-6; D ambiguous. The V gene's germline CDR1 is GTSNPN and CDR2 SVGIG (reference sequence). The ends were cut back, 4 bases at V and 0 bases at J, with 7 bases in the middle. The CDR3 runs to 14 residues. CDR3 amino acids: CAWTLDSGANVLTF. The CDR3 bases are TGTGCCTGGACCTTGGACTCTGGGGCCAACGTCCTGACTTTC.

The chain couples TRBV2 to TRBJ2-3; the match to TRBD1 covers 7 bases. This CDR3 spans 15 amino acids. Germline lookup yields CDR1 SNHLY and CDR2 FYNNEI. V trimming: 4 bases; J trimming: 2 bases; junction bases outside the gene matches: 6. The CDR3 DNA follows: TGTGCCAGCAGTGGACAGGGAAAAATCACAGATACGCAGTATTTT. As protein: CASSGQGKITDTQYF. Full variable domain (remainder filled in from reference TRBV2 and TRBJ2-3): EPEVTQTPSHQVTQMGQEVILRCVPISNHLYFYWYRQILGQKVEFLVSFYNNEISEKSEIFDDQFSVERPDGSNFTLKIRSTKLEDSAMYFCASSGQGKITDTQYFGPGTRLTVL.

The chain's CDR3 is CASNRLAGGVDTQYF. In DNA form, the CDR3 reads TGTGCCAGCAACAGACTAGCGGGAGGAGTAGATACGCAGTATTTT. The chain is built from TRBV6-1 and TRBJ2-3; 13 bases are shared with TRBD2. The CDR3 length is 15 residues. The germline gives CDR1 MNHNS, CDR2 SASEGT. The junction had 6 bases not matched to a gene; V was cut back by 7 bases and J by 5 bases.